These 10 T cell receptor beta chains originate from one sample sequenced in a study of T cell responses to AZD1222 COVID-19 vaccine. Produced via immunoSEQ multiplex PCR; TCRdb's table is partial and in-frame only. Of about 110,000 clones detected, roughly 82% appear once; the ten largest clones hold approximately 5.1%. This specimen was peripheral blood, taken on day 0 of AZD1222 vaccination. The receptors here all came from an adult in good health.

This sequence joins TRBV3-1 (or the pseudogene TRBV3-2) and TRBJ2-1, with D unclear. CDR1 is LGHDT and CDR2 is YNNKEL in the germline V gene (reference sequence). There are 18 residues in the CDR3. V lost 3 bases and J 1 base, leaving 19 bases between the germline ends. The CDR3 is CASSHPFEGRPSYNEQFF. The DNA of the CDR3 is TGTGCCAGCAGCCACCCTTTTGAAGGTCGGCCTTCCTACAATGAGCAGTTCTTC.

The chain employs TRBV20-1 and TRBJ1-3; D ambiguous. The CDR3 length is 13 residues. V lost 3 bases and J lost 0, with 6 bases in between. Germline V lookup: CDR1 DFQATT, CDR2 SNEGSKA (reference sequence). The CDR3 nucleotides are TGCAGTGCTAGTCGAGCCTCTGGAAACACCATATATTTT. Translating gives CSASRASGNTIYF.

This sequence joins TRBV4-1 and TRBJ1-1; a weak D match, TRBD1 (6 bases). The ends were cut back, 3 bases at V and 11 bases at J, with 16 bases in the middle. This CDR3 has 13 residues. The V gene's germline CDR1 is MGHRA and CDR2 YSYEKL. The CDR3 nucleotides read TGCGCCAGCAGCCAGGGGGGCGAGCCCTGGGCTTTCTTT. This gives the protein CASSQGGEPWAFF.

The chain has TRBV7-8 and TRBJ1-5; tentative D call: TRBD1 (5 bases). Germline values: CDR1 SGHVS, CDR2 FQNEAQ. V lost 1 base to trimming and J lost 6 bases, with 10 bases between them. The length of the CDR3 is 14 residues. The CDR3 DNA sequence: TGTGCCAGCAGCTTAGAGGCAGGGAGTCAGCCCCAGCATTTT. As protein: CASSLEAGSQPQHF. The full variable domain, with the rest looked up from reference TRBV7-8 and TRBJ1-5, is GAGVSQSPRYKVAKRGQDVALRCDPISGHVSLFWYQQALGQGPEFLTYFQNEAQLDKSGLPSDRFFAERPEGSVSTLKIQRTQQEDSAVYLCASSLEAGSQPQHFGDGTRLSIL.

This clone was picked up many times. The chain joins TRBV2 to TRBJ1-6; D may be TRBD1 (5 bases). Germline V gene data show CDR1 as SNHLY and CDR2 as FYNNEI. V was trimmed by 8 bases and J by 2 bases, leaving 19 bases between them. This CDR3 is built from 17 residues. The CDR3 DNA sequence: TGTGCCAGCTACGGAGCGGGGACTGGAACCTATAATTCACCCCTCCACTTT. Encoded protein: CASYGAGTGTYNSPLHF.

In its sample, this clone was seen once. The V call is TRBV4-1, the J call TRBJ2-2; tentative D call: TRBD2 (6 bases). The CDR3 consists of 14 residues. V was trimmed by 5 bases and J by 4 bases, leaving 11 bases between them. Germline-derived CDR1 and CDR2 are MGHRA and YSYEKL. The CDR3 region is CASSIRELTGELFF. Written as DNA, the CDR3 is TGCGCCAGCAGCATTCGGGAGCTCACCGGGGAGCTGTTTTTT.

This chain joins TRBV3-1 (or the pseudogene TRBV3-2) and TRBJ1-3; D is possibly TRBD1 (5 bases). The CDR3 runs to 16 residues. Germline V lookup: CDR1 LGHDT, CDR2 YNNKEL (reference sequence). Trimming left V 4 bases short and J 0 bases short, with 13 bases between. The CDR3 sequence is CASSLRQWNSGNTIYF. The CDR3 region has the DNA TGTGCCAGCAGCCTACGACAGTGGAACTCTGGAAACACCATATATTTT.

The rearrangement links TRBV2 to TRBJ2-7; D is possibly TRBD2 (5 bases). Germline values: CDR1 SNHLY, CDR2 FYNNEI. Trimming cost V 7 bases and J 7 bases, with 14 bases left between them. CDR3 size: 12 residues. The CDR3 region is CASILPPGEQYF. In nucleotides, the CDR3 is TGTGCCAGCATCCTTCCCCCGGGAGAGCAGTACTTC.

Only one count was recorded for this clone. This chain connects TRBV7-2 to TRBJ2-7, with TRBD2 matching 7 bases. Germline lookup yields CDR1 SGHTA and CDR2 FQGNSA. The trim removed 5 bases at V and 4 bases at J, leaving 14 bases unmatched. The CDR3 sequence is 16 residues long. Here the CDR3 DNA reads TGTGCCAGCAGCACGCGGCCTGGGGGAGGGTTGTACGAGCAGTACTTC. Translation gives CASSTRPGGGLYEQYF.

The V and J genes are TRBV9 and TRBJ1-2; perhaps TRBD1 as D (5 bases). The CDR3 covers 13 residues. V was clipped by 5 bases and J by 4 bases, with 12 bases between them. Germline CDR1 is SGDLS and CDR2 is YYNGEE. CDR3 nucleotides: TGTGCCAGCAGTGATAGGGGCGGCTATGGCTACACCTTC. This encodes CASSDRGGYGYTF.